One sample yielded the 19 T cell receptor beta chains listed below, sequenced in a study of cytomegalovirus exposure and HLA in healthy donors. The PCR employed 60 Vbeta primers together with 13 Jbeta primers. The protocol was immunoSEQ multiplex PCR, while the TCRdb copy is restricted to in-frame clones and leaves out a portion. The sample has roughly 130,000 clones; 79% are singletons. Sequences were obtained from PBMCs. The source is a female donor in good health and CMV-seronegative.

The gene calls are TRBV5-3 and TRBJ1-1, with 7 bases fitting TRBD1. TRBV5-3 qualifies as an ORF whose function is uncertain. The CDR3 sequence is 14 residues long. V was pared by 3 bases and J by 6 bases, with 8 bases of the junction left unmatched. CDR3 coding DNA: TGTGCCAGAAGCTCACAGGGGATGAGGGCTGAAGCTTTCTTT. Its protein is CARSSQGMRAEAFF.

The genes are TRBV5-4 and TRBJ2-2, with 11 bases aligning to TRBD2. The germline V gene encodes CDR1 SGHNT and CDR2 YYREEE (reference sequence). This CDR3 contains 16 residues. V lost 4 bases, J lost 1 base, and 3 bases stayed unmatched. The CDR3 loop reads CASSAGLAGNTGELFF. The CDR3 nucleotides are TGTGCCAGCAGCGCCGGACTAGCGGGGAACACCGGGGAGCTGTTTTTT.

The chain links TRBV29-1 to TRBJ2-7, with 14 bases that match TRBD2. The CDR3 loop spans 14 amino acids. Germline CDR1 is SQVTM and CDR2 is ANQGSEA. Germline trimming cut 3 bases from V and 6 bases from J; bases unmatched to any gene: 4. The DNA for the CDR3 is TGCAGCGTTGATAGTGGACTAGCGGGGGGCGAGCAGTACTTC. Encoded protein: CSVDSGLAGGEQYF.

The rearrangement uses TRBV6-5 and TRBJ2-1; 11 positions agree with TRBD2. The V gene end was trimmed by 4 bases and the J gene end by 8 bases; junction bases not matched to a gene: 7. The CDR3 is 15 residues long. Per the germline V gene, CDR1 is MNHEY and CDR2 is SVGAGI. The CDR3 sequence is CASSSSSGGWDEQFF. In nucleotides, the CDR3 is TGTGCCAGCAGTTCTTCTAGCGGGGGGTGGGATGAGCAGTTCTTC.

CDR3 amino acids: CASRLTGDYNSPLHF. The CDR3 nucleotides are TGTGCCAGCAGGCTGACAGGGGACTATAATTCACCCCTCCACTTT. The chain combines TRBV6-6 with TRBJ1-6, with 8 bases identical to TRBD1. Germline CDR1 reads MNHNY; CDR2 reads SVGAGI (reference sequence). V was pared by 6 bases and J by 3 bases, with 4 bases of the junction left unmatched. This CDR3 contains 15 residues.

This clone was counted between two and nine times. V is TRBV5-6 and J is TRBJ1-1, with no clear D. This CDR3 has 11 residues. Germline lookup yields CDR1 SGHDT and CDR2 YYEEEE. V was shortened by 0 bases and J by 11 bases, with 8 bases between the two germline ends. CDR3: CASSLGPWAFF. The DNA of the CDR3 is TGTGCCAGCAGCTTGGGGCCTTGGGCTTTCTTT.

The V call is TRBV29-1, the J call TRBJ2-1; D call uncertain. This CDR3 has 13 residues. Per the germline V gene, CDR1 is SQVTM and CDR2 is ANQGSEA. V was clipped by 3 bases and J by 0 bases, with 6 bases between them. CDR3 sequence (DNA): TGCAGCGTTGAGTACAGCTCCTACAATGAGCAGTTCTTC. Translation gives CSVEYSSYNEQFF.

The rearrangement joins TRBV13 to TRBJ2-5, with 10 nucleotides matching TRBD1. Germline CDR1 and CDR2: PRHDT and FYEKMQ (reference sequence). The J segment lost 5 bases and the V segment lost 5 bases, leaving 8 bases of the junction unmatched. CDR3 length equals 15 residues. The CDR3 DNA is TGTGCCAGCAGCGAACGACAGGGGGCTAGTGAGACCCAGTACTTC. Translated: CASSERQGASETQYF.

The chain has TRBV7-2 and TRBJ2-3; the match to TRBD1 covers 8 bases. V lost 8 bases, J lost 1 base, and 5 bases stayed unmatched. Germline V lookup: CDR1 SGHTA, CDR2 FQGNSA. This CDR3 comprises 14 residues. For the CDR3, the DNA is TGTGCCAGCTCCGGACAGGGCGGCACAGATACGCAGTATTTT. Residues: CASSGQGGTDTQYF.

This chain connects TRBV10-3 to TRBJ2-7, with unresolved D. CDR3 length equals 15 residues. Per the germline V gene, CDR1 is ENHRY and CDR2 is SYGVKD. V was clipped by 3 bases and J by 1 base, with 13 bases between them. This chain's CDR3 is CAISDFGGASYEQYF. The CDR3 DNA reads as TGTGCCATCAGTGATTTCGGCGGAGCTTCCTACGAGCAGTACTTC.

The J gene is TRBJ1-3, the V gene TRBV9, with D unresolved. CDR1 and CDR2 (germline): SGDLS, YYNGEE. This CDR3 has 12 residues. Trimming stripped 3 bases from V and 11 bases from J, with 12 bases between. Here the CDR3 DNA reads TGTGCCAGCAGCGAGGGAGGACGCGCCATATATTTT. As protein: CASSEGGRAIYF.

The chain uses TRBV7-2 and TRBJ1-1; perhaps TRBD1 as D (6 bases). CDR3 size: 12 residues. Looked up from germline, CDR1 is SGHTA and CDR2 is FQGNSA. The V gene lost 4 bases and the J gene lost 6 bases, with 9 bases spanning the gap. The CDR3 loop reads CASSYHRAEAFF. The CDR3 coding sequence is TGTGCCAGCAGCTACCACAGGGCTGAAGCTTTCTTT.

This sequence joins TRBV27 and TRBJ2-7; the D gene is possibly TRBD1 (6 bases). The germline V and J ends were trimmed by 5 bases and 3 bases, with 23 bases remaining between them. The germline V gene has CDR1 MNHEY and CDR2 SMNVEV (reference sequence). The CDR3 consists of 17 residues. Written as DNA, the CDR3 is TGTGCCAGCAGTCCACTAACCGGCACAGGGATTCTCTACGAGCAGTACTTC. Its protein is CASSPLTGTGILYEQYF.

V is TRBV6-1 and J is TRBJ1-2; D is perhaps TRBD1 (5 bases). This CDR3 is built from 13 residues. CDR1 and CDR2 from the germline V gene are MNHNS and SASEGT. Trimming removed 8 bases from V and 5 bases from J, with 15 bases in between. The CDR3 region is CASSLGGGYGYTF. CDR3 in DNA: TGTGCCAGCTCTCTCGGGGGTGGGTATGGCTACACCTTC.

The chain joins TRBV2 to TRBJ1-2; tentatively, D is TRBD1 (6 bases). Germline lookup yields CDR1 SNHLY and CDR2 FYNNEI. CDR3 size: 13 residues. V was pared by 5 bases and J by 3 bases, with 10 bases between. The CDR3 loop is CASSQQGDYGYTF. The CDR3 DNA reads as TGTGCCAGCAGTCAACAGGGTGACTATGGCTACACCTTC.

V and J are TRBV4-1 and TRBJ2-1, with TRBD2 matching over 8 bases. Germline assignment: CDR1 MGHRA and CDR2 YSYEKL. This CDR3 comprises 18 residues. V was pared by 2 bases and J by 9 bases, with 18 bases of the junction left unmatched. CDR3 loop: CASSQLNPLGAGVLEQFF. CDR3 DNA sequence: TGCGCCAGCAGCCAATTAAATCCCCTAGGAGCGGGGGTCCTTGAGCAGTTCTTC.

CDR3 residues: CSVAGLAGGGGEQYF. CDR3 nucleotide sequence: TGCAGCGTCGCCGGACTAGCGGGAGGGGGGGGCGAGCAGTACTTC. V gene TRBV29-1 combines with J gene TRBJ2-7, with 15 nucleotides matching TRBD2. After removal of 6 bases from V and 6 bases from J, the junction contained 9 bases not matched to a gene. The CDR3 covers 15 residues. In germline, CDR1 is SQVTM, CDR2 ANQGSEA.

The rearrangement uses TRBV13 and TRBJ2-7; TRBD1 agrees at 9 bases. Looked up from germline, CDR1 is PRHDT and CDR2 is FYEKMQ (reference sequence). This CDR3 has 14 residues. Germline trimming cut 5 bases from V and 2 bases from J; bases unmatched to any gene: 4. The CDR3 loop reads CASSRDRGAYEQYF. CDR3 DNA sequence: TGTGCCAGCAGCCGTGACAGGGGGGCCTACGAGCAGTACTTC.

Only one count was recorded for this clone. The rearrangement joins TRBV12-5 to TRBJ2-3; D might be TRBD1 (6 bases). The CDR3 totals 12 residues. Per the germline V gene, CDR1 is LGHNT and CDR2 is FRNRAP. Trimming pared 3 bases from V and 7 bases from J, leaving 8 bases between. The CDR3 here is CASGLTGNTQYF. The CDR3 DNA reads as TGTGCTAGTGGTTTAACAGGGAATACGCAGTATTTT.